The next 24 T cell receptor beta chains were all read from a single sample in a study of beta chain features in type 1 diabetes. Study conclusions and caveats: Across all four CD4+ subsets, people with type 1 diabetes showed modestly shorter TCRB CDR3s.

The authors reverse transcribed all of the isolated RNA, so sequencing captured expressed TCRB transcripts. Sequencing used immunoSEQ multiplex PCR; TCRdb keeps in-frame clones, though not all of them. The table records hundreds of thousands of clones, over 12% of them present only once. What these receptors recognize is not known. Material: naive CD4+ T cells from blood. The source is a man younger than 30 with type 1 diabetes.

Concerning this clone: Relative to the germline gene, one junction end is altered; a read error may explain this. The chain combines TRBV5-1 with TRBJ2-1, with TRBD1 as a possible D gene (7 bases). CDR1 is SGHRS, CDR2 YFSETQ, per germline. The CDR3 extends over 14 amino acids. The CDR3 bases are TGCGCCAGCAGTTTGGACAGGAGGAGGGGTGAGCAGTTCTTC. Its protein is CASSLDRRRGEQFF. Using reference TRBV5-1 and TRBJ2-1 for the parts outside the CDR3, the full variable domain is KAGVTQTPRYLIKTRGQQVTLSCSPISGHRSVSWYQQTPGQGLQFLFEYFSETQRNKGNFPGRFSGRQFSNSRSEMNVSTLELGDSALYLCASSLDRRRGEQFFGPGTRLTVL.

This clone has only a few counts. Different DNA sequences within this sample yield the same CDR3. The chain links TRBV7-9 to TRBJ2-6, with D tentatively TRBD2 (5 bases). Trimming took 3 bases from V and 1 from J, leaving 7 bases between them. Germline loops: CDR1 SEHNR, CDR2 FQNEAQ (reference sequence). There are 15 residues in the CDR3. CDR3 in amino acids: CASSFGGSGANVLTF. The CDR3 coding sequence is TGTGCCAGCAGCTTCGGAGGTTCTGGGGCCAACGTCCTGACTTTC.

The rearrangement uses TRBV2 and TRBJ1-5; D is ambiguous. Germline V gene sequence: CDR1 SNHLY, CDR2 FYNNEI. Trimming removed 3 bases at V and 2 bases at J, with 8 bases between. This CDR3 is built from 14 residues. As DNA, the CDR3 is TGTGCCAGCAGTGAGCGGCGGGGCAATCAGCCCCAGCATTTT. As protein: CASSERRGNQPQHF.

This chain links TRBV4-2 with TRBJ2-1; the D gene is possibly TRBD1 (6 bases). The CDR3 consists of 16 residues. The germline gives CDR1 LGHNA, CDR2 YNFKEQ. Trimming left V 1 base short and J 5 bases short, with 15 bases between. The CDR3 loop reads CASSQAFGTSNNEQFF. The CDR3 DNA reads as TGTGCCAGCAGCCAAGCATTCGGGACATCAAACAATGAGCAGTTCTTC.

The V gene is TRBV18, the J gene TRBJ1-4; TRBD1 might be the D (6 bases). V was pared by 3 bases and J by 9 bases, with 14 bases between. Germline assignment: CDR1 KGHSH and CDR2 LQKENI. This CDR3 has 14 residues. CDR3 sequence (DNA): TGTGCCAGCTCACCGGGACAAGGAAATCAAAAACTGTTTTTT. Residues: CASSPGQGNQKLFF.

This chain joins TRBV28 and TRBJ2-7; D not resolved. V was trimmed by 1 base and J by 6 bases, leaving 13 bases between them. The CDR3 is made up of 14 amino acids. In germline, CDR1 is MDHEN, CDR2 SYDVKM. CDR3 DNA sequence: TGTGCCAGCAGTTTATTACGCGCACCCCTCGAGCAGTACTTC. The encoded protein is CASSLLRAPLEQYF.

This clone was seen a few times. The chain uses TRBV7-2 and TRBJ2-3; D possibly corresponds to TRBD2 (5 bases). V was shortened by 4 bases and J by 6 bases, with 20 bases between the two germline ends. Germline V gene lookup returns CDR1 SGHTA and CDR2 FQGNSA. CDR3 size: 16 residues. The CDR3, as DNA: TGTGCCAGCAGCTCGGCGACCTCTTCGGGAATGGATACGCAGTATTTT. Translation gives CASSSATSSGMDTQYF.

The chain has TRBV5-1 and TRBJ2-3, with 7 positions matching TRBD1. The V and J ends lost 0 bases and 0 bases, in that order; junction bases with no gene match: 1. The CDR3 is 15 residues long. The V gene's germline CDR1 is SGHRS and CDR2 YFSETQ. The CDR3 is CASSLGGQSTDTQYF. In DNA, the CDR3 is TGCGCCAGCAGCTTGGGGGGACAGAGCACAGATACGCAGTATTTT.

In this sample, this clone turned up once. V is TRBV5-4 and J is TRBJ1-2; TRBD1 matches 9 bases. J gave up 9 bases and V 0 bases, and 21 bases lay outside the gene matches. This CDR3 is built from 19 residues. Germline V CDR1 and CDR2: SGHNT, YYREEE (reference sequence). The CDR3 spells CASSLASTQGASPVPSYTF. In DNA, the CDR3 is TGTGCCAGCAGCTTGGCCTCTACACAGGGGGCCTCCCCGGTTCCCAGCTACACCTTC.

This sequence joins TRBV29-1 and TRBJ2-6; no firm D call. The germline gives CDR1 SQVTM, CDR2 ANQGSEA. V was shortened by 0 bases and J by 4 bases, with 13 bases between the two germline ends. This CDR3 has 16 residues. Written as DNA, the CDR3 is TGCAGCGTTGAAGATCGGTGGGATCCCGGGGCCAACGTCCTGACTTTC. Translated, it gives CSVEDRWDPGANVLTF.

The CDR3 protein is CSVLQGASEKLFF. DNA for the CDR3: TGCAGCGTCTTACAGGGGGCAAGTGAAAAACTGTTTTTT. The chain joins TRBV29-1 to TRBJ1-4, with TRBD1 matching over 9 bases. The CDR3 spans 13 residues. Germline V gives CDR1 SQVTM, CDR2 ANQGSEA. J was trimmed by 7 bases and V by 6 bases; bases with no gene match: 6.

In its sample, this clone was seen a few times. This chain connects TRBV30 to TRBJ2-7, with 9 positions matching TRBD2. The V gene's germline CDR1 is GTSNPN and CDR2 SVGIG (reference sequence). CDR3 length: 14 amino acids. Trimming at V came to 5 bases and at J to 7 bases, leaving 12 bases not matched to a gene. Here the CDR3 DNA reads TGTGCCTGGTCGGTAGCGGGAGTGAGCTATGAGCAGTACTTC. As protein: CAWSVAGVSYEQYF.

For the CDR3, the DNA is TGTGCCCGATCGGAGGGGGGCGACTATGGCTACACCTTC. As protein: CARSEGGDYGYTF. The chain employs TRBV10-3 and TRBJ1-2, with D perhaps matching TRBD1 (6 bases). V dropped 11 bases and J dropped 3 bases, with 16 bases sitting between them. This CDR3 spans 13 amino acids. CDR1 is ENHRY, CDR2 SYGVKD, per germline.

This clone occurred a few times. V gene TRBV10-3 combines with J gene TRBJ1-3; D unclear. Germline V lookup: CDR1 ENHRY, CDR2 SYGVKD. The CDR3 is 12 amino acids. The V end was cut by 7 bases, the J end by 4 bases, with 8 bases between. The CDR3 loop reads CAIITQGNTIYF. CDR3 DNA: TGTGCCATCATTACTCAGGGAAACACCATATATTTT.

The V gene is TRBV4-1, the J gene TRBJ1-4; D gene ambiguous. CDR3 length: 16 amino acids. Trimming removed 1 base from V and 0 bases from J, with 9 bases in between. Germline V gene lookup returns CDR1 MGHRA and CDR2 YSYEKL. The CDR3 DNA is TGCGCCAGCAGCCAAGGGTCACTTCCAACTAATGAAAAACTGTTTTTT. Encoded protein: CASSQGSLPTNEKLFF.

This clone was detected only a few times. The CDR3 DNA sequence: TGTGCCAGCAGTCGACAGGACTTGAGCTCCTACGAGCAGTACTTC. Protein product: CASSRQDLSSYEQYF. The chain joins TRBV25-1 to TRBJ2-7; maybe TRBD1 (6 bases). Between the trimmed V and J ends, which lost 5 bases and 0 bases, there was a span of 14 bases. Germline CDR1 and CDR2: MGHDK and SYGVNS. CDR3 length equals 15 residues.

The chain combines TRBV2 with TRBJ2-3; D perhaps matches TRBD2 (6 bases). CDR3 length equals 13 residues. Trimming removed 7 bases from V and 0 bases from J, with 8 bases in between. Per germline, CDR1 SNHLY and CDR2 FYNNEI. Here the CDR3 DNA reads TGTGCCAGCACGGGGGTTAGCACAGATACGCAGTATTTT. Residues: CASTGVSTDTQYF. The complete variable domain, with remaining parts taken from reference TRBV2 and TRBJ2-3, reads EPEVTQTPSHQVTQMGQEVILRCVPISNHLYFYWYRQILGQKVEFLVSFYNNEISEKSEIFDDQFSVERPDGSNFTLKIRSTKLEDSAMYFCASTGVSTDTQYFGPGTRLTVL.

This clone has only a few counts. This chain uses TRBV2 with TRBJ2-3; no definite D call. Trimming took off 7 bases at V and 6 bases at J, with 20 bases between the two ends. This CDR3 comprises 15 residues. Germline-derived CDR1 and CDR2 are SNHLY and FYNNEI. CDR3 sequence (DNA): TGTGCCAGCAAAAACCTCGGATTGATGGGGGATACGCAGTATTTT. Translation: CASKNLGLMGDTQYF.

CDR3 residues: CAWTRVGETQYF. CDR3 in DNA: TGTGCCTGGACCCGGGTCGGGGAGACCCAGTACTTC. This sequence joins TRBV30 and TRBJ2-5, with D unresolved. The CDR3 has 12 residues. With 4 bases removed from V and 5 bases from J, the gap between germline ends came to 11 bases. Germline V gives CDR1 GTSNPN, CDR2 SVGIG (reference sequence). Looking up the rest from reference TRBV30 and TRBJ2-5 gives the full variable domain: SQTIHQWPATLVQPVGSPLSLECTVEGTSNPNLYWYRQAAGRGLQLLFYSVGIGQISSEVPQNLSASRPQDRQFILSSKKLLLSDSGFYLCAWTRVGETQYFGPGTRLLVL.

There are a few counts of this clone. J is TRBJ2-7 and V is TRBV7-2; a weak D match, TRBD1 (5 bases). The CDR3 extends over 14 amino acids. Trimming removed 3 bases at V and 1 base at J, with 10 bases between. Germline-derived CDR1 and CDR2 are SGHTA and FQGNSA. CDR3 nucleotides: TGTGCCAGCAGCTTGTTGGACACGTCCTACGAGCAGTACTTC. Its protein product is CASSLLDTSYEQYF.

For the CDR3, the DNA is TGTGCCAGTAGTCCCCTGGCGGGAGGATCTTACAATGAGCAGTTCTTC. Translation gives CASSPLAGGSYNEQFF. The gene calls are TRBV19 and TRBJ2-1; TRBD2 matches at 8 bases. V trimming: 5 bases; J trimming: 4 bases; junction bases outside the gene matches: 10. The CDR3 spans 16 residues. CDR1 is LNHDA and CDR2 is SQIVND in the germline V gene (reference sequence).

This chain joins TRBV18 and TRBJ2-7, with 9 nucleotides matching TRBD2. Unmatched junction bases numbered 10, after V lost 6 bases and J lost 4 bases. Germline V gene lookup returns CDR1 KGHSH and CDR2 LQKENI. There are 15 residues in the CDR3. The CDR3 sequence: CASSSASGIRYEQYF. CDR3 DNA sequence: TGTGCCAGCTCGTCCGCTAGCGGGATAAGATACGAGCAGTACTTC. Full variable domain (rest looked up from reference TRBV18 and TRBJ2-7): NAGVMQNPRHLVRRRGQEARLRCSPMKGHSHVYWYRQLPEEGLKFMVYLQKENIIDESGMPKERFSAEFPKEGPSILRIQQVVRGDSAAYFCASSSASGIRYEQYFGPGTRLTVT.

A few counts support this clone. The V gene is TRBV5-1, the J gene TRBJ2-7, with D tentatively TRBD2 (5 bases). The V gene lost 0 bases and the J gene lost 10 bases, with 17 bases spanning the gap. Germline-derived CDR1 and CDR2 are SGHRS and YFSETQ. CDR3 length: 14 amino acids. CDR3: CASSLAGNVGNQYF. In DNA, the CDR3 is TGCGCCAGCAGCTTGGCCGGGAACGTGGGGAACCAGTACTTC.

The chain uses TRBV9 and TRBJ2-1, with 13 bases aligning to TRBD2. This CDR3 spans 15 amino acids. The V segment lost 2 bases and the J segment 8 bases; nucleotides outside the gene matches: 4. The germline CDR1 and CDR2 sequences are SGDLS and YYNGEE. The CDR3 here is CASSVGTSGTDEQFF. CDR3 nucleotides: TGTGCCAGCAGCGTGGGGACTAGCGGGACGGATGAGCAGTTCTTC.